These 22 T cell receptor beta chains came from one sample sequenced in a study of beta chain features in type 1 diabetes. Investigators reverse transcribed all isolated RNA, so they sequenced expressed TCRB transcripts. The repertoire was sequenced with immunoSEQ multiplex PCR; TCRdb's copy has only in-frame clones and lacks some. The table shows 350,000 to 450,000 clones, with around 14% occurring only once. Material: naive CD4+ T cells from blood. The receptors derive from a man younger than 40 in good health.

Only a few counts were recorded for this clone. The chain employs TRBV7-3 and TRBJ2-3; a weak D match, TRBD1 (5 bases). CDR3 length: 13 residues. Trimming stripped 5 bases from V and 4 bases from J, with 10 bases between. Germline CDR1 and CDR2: SGHTA and FQGTGA. For the CDR3, the DNA is TGTGCCAGCAGCCCCAGGGTCCCAGATACGCAGTATTTT. This translates into CASSPRVPDTQYF.

This clone was found a few times. This chain links TRBV7-9 with TRBJ1-2; D is unresolved. Germline lookup yields CDR1 SEHNR and CDR2 FQNEAQ (reference sequence). The CDR3 has 12 residues. The V and J ends lost 1 base and 8 bases respectively, with 8 bases between them. The CDR3 DNA reads TGTGCCAGCAGCTTAGGCGATAAAGGCTACACCTTC. The encoded protein is CASSLGDKGYTF.

This rearrangement joins TRBV29-1 to TRBJ2-3, with D uncertain. Germline V gene lookup returns CDR1 SQVTM and CDR2 ANQGSEA. The length of the CDR3 is 13 residues. Trimming stripped 3 bases from V and 0 bases from J, with 7 bases between. As DNA, the CDR3 is TGCAGCGTTGAGGGAACTAGCACAGATACGCAGTATTTT. It is translated as CSVEGTSTDTQYF.

The chain is built from TRBV7-2 and TRBJ2-1; the match to TRBD2 covers 15 bases. CDR1 and CDR2 from the germline V gene are SGHTA and FQGNSA. With 5 bases clipped from V and 8 bases from J, the junction kept 16 bases outside the gene matches. This CDR3 has 19 residues. CDR3 bases: TGTGCCAGCAGCCTCCCCGGCGGACTAGCGGGGGGGAGGGTCGATGAGCAGTTCTTC. Protein sequence: CASSLPGGLAGGRVDEQFF.

The chain has TRBV25-1 and TRBJ1-1; the D gene is possibly TRBD1 (5 bases). This CDR3 region has 14 residues. Germline assignment: CDR1 MGHDK and CDR2 SYGVNS. V lost 4 bases and J lost 0, with 9 bases in between. The CDR3 loop reads CASSGGRMNTEAFF. CDR3 DNA: TGTGCCAGCAGTGGGGGACGGATGAACACTGAAGCTTTCTTT.

The rearrangement links TRBV6-5 to TRBJ2-1; 9 bases line up with TRBD2. Germline values: CDR1 MNHEY, CDR2 SVGAGI. The CDR3 covers 15 residues. The V and J ends lost 4 bases and 6 bases, in that order; junction bases with no gene match: 7. CDR3 DNA sequence: TGTGCCAGCAGTTCCCCGGGACTAGCTCGCAATGAGCAGTTCTTC. It is translated as CASSSPGLARNEQFF.

In its sample, this clone was seen many times. The gene calls are TRBV11-2 and TRBJ2-7, with a possible D match to TRBD2 (5 bases). Trimming left V 5 bases short and J 2 bases short, with 13 bases between. This CDR3 contains 14 residues. Germline assignment: CDR1 SGHAT and CDR2 FQNNGV. The CDR3 region has the DNA TGTGCCAGCAGCACCCGGAGGAGCGCCTACGAGCAGTACGTC. This encodes CASSTRRSAYEQYV.

The chain uses TRBV5-1 and TRBJ1-2; unclear D gene. The CDR3 has 16 amino acids. V gave up 3 bases and J gave up 0 bases, with 15 bases separating them. Germline lookup yields CDR1 SGHRS and CDR2 YFSETQ. CDR3 nucleotide sequence: TGCGCCAGCAGCTGGGGATGGACCGGTGCTAACTATGGCTACACCTTC. As protein: CASSWGWTGANYGYTF.

This chain connects TRBV7-2 to TRBJ2-3, with 15 bases lining up with TRBD2. Trimming removed 5 bases from V and 4 bases from J; junction bases left unmatched: 13. Germline V CDR1 and CDR2: SGHTA, FQGNSA. The CDR3 consists of 19 residues. CDR3 sequence: CASSPLGLAGGPGSDTQYF. Written as DNA, the CDR3 is TGTGCCAGCAGCCCATTAGGACTAGCGGGAGGGCCTGGATCAGATACGCAGTATTTT.

The chain combines TRBV7-6 with TRBJ2-1; TRBD2 matches at 7 bases. V was clipped by 5 bases and J by 15 bases; unmatched bases: 13. The germline V gene encodes CDR1 SGHVS and CDR2 FNYEAQ. The CDR3 length is 13 residues. The CDR3 loop is CASSPPGLRIRFF. In DNA, the CDR3 is TGTGCCAGCAGCCCTCCGGGACTACGTATTCGGTTCTTC.

This clone was counted only a few times. The rearrangement links TRBV30 to TRBJ2-4; the match to TRBD1 covers 7 bases. The CDR3 contains 15 residues. CDR1 and CDR2 (germline): GTSNPN, SVGIG (reference sequence). V lost 5 bases to trimming and J lost 2 bases; unmatched junction nucleotides: 9. The CDR3 here is CAWYPDRAPKNIQYF. In DNA, the CDR3 is TGTGCCTGGTACCCCGACAGGGCACCCAAAAACATTCAGTACTTC.

This clone was seen a few times. The chain employs TRBV10-3 and TRBJ2-1; tentative D call: TRBD1 (6 bases). V lost 11 bases, J lost 7 bases, and 18 bases lay in between. CDR1 is ENHRY, CDR2 SYGVKD, per germline. CDR3 length: 13 amino acids. The chain's CDR3 is CAVRAGEQNEQFF. The CDR3 DNA is TGTGCCGTCCGGGCAGGGGAACAGAATGAGCAGTTCTTC.

This clone was seen a handful of times. The V and J genes are TRBV7-9 and TRBJ1-1, with D possibly being TRBD1 (5 bases). The V end lost 9 bases, the J end lost 1 base, and 12 bases lay between the germline ends. The CDR3 is 13 residues long. CDR1 is SEHNR, CDR2 FQNEAQ, per germline (reference sequence). CDR3 coding DNA: TGTGCCAGTAAGAGGGACGGGAACACTGAAGCTTTCTTT. Translated, it gives CASKRDGNTEAFF.

This clone was recorded once. J is TRBJ2-2 and V is TRBV5-6; D possibly corresponds to TRBD2 (5 bases). The CDR3 has 12 residues. The germline V and J ends were trimmed by 3 bases and 5 bases, with 5 bases remaining between them. Germline-derived CDR1 and CDR2 are SGHDT and YYEEEE. The CDR3 spells CASSSGTGELFF. The CDR3 region has the DNA TGTGCCAGCAGCTCGGGAACCGGGGAGCTGTTTTTT.

This clone was seen a few times. The chain links TRBV30 to TRBJ2-4, with a tentative D call TRBD1 (5 bases). The ends were cut back, 0 bases at V and 15 bases at J, with 12 bases in the middle. The germline V gene has CDR1 GTSNPN and CDR2 SVGIG (reference sequence). The CDR3 has 11 amino acids. The CDR3 nucleotides read TGTGCCTGGAGTGTAGGAGCAGGGCCGTACTTC. Translation gives CAWSVGAGPYF.

The chain links TRBV29-1 to TRBJ1-2, with 8 bases matching TRBD1. Germline-derived CDR1 and CDR2 are SQVTM and ANQGSEA. CDR3 length equals 15 residues. With 5 bases clipped from V and 1 base from J, the junction kept 9 bases outside the gene matches. The CDR3: CSVPRTGKHNYGYTF. Written as DNA, the CDR3 is TGCAGCGTTCCGAGGACAGGGAAACATAACTATGGCTACACCTTC.

This clone occurred a few times. The chain recombines TRBV7-2 with TRBJ1-1, with D uncertain. Trimming shortened V by 6 bases and J by 3 bases, and 20 bases separated the two germline ends. The CDR3 spans 16 residues. Germline-derived CDR1 and CDR2 are SGHTA and FQGNSA. DNA for the CDR3: TGTGCCAGCAGTTTCCTCAGACTCTACTGGGACACTGAAGCTTTCTTT. Amino acid sequence: CASSFLRLYWDTEAFF.

The sample holds a few counts of this clone. CDR3 region: CAWSGQLAGPNEQFF. The CDR3, as DNA: TGTGCCTGGAGTGGCCAGCTAGCGGGACCGAATGAGCAGTTCTTC. The V and J genes are TRBV30 and TRBJ2-1, with 9 positions matching TRBD2. V was clipped by 1 base and J by 7 bases; unmatched bases: 8. CDR1 is GTSNPN, CDR2 SVGIG, per germline (reference sequence). The CDR3 extends over 15 amino acids.

The chain uses TRBV7-2 and TRBJ2-3, with 9 bases identical to TRBD2. This CDR3 is 17 amino acids long. V was pared by 2 bases and J by 4 bases, with 10 bases of the junction left unmatched. The germline V gene encodes CDR1 SGHTA and CDR2 FQGNSA. The CDR3, as DNA: TGTGCCAGCAGCTTATCTTCGGCGGGGGGGCGGGCAGATACGCAGTATTTT. It translates to CASSLSSAGGRADTQYF.

V and J are TRBV7-9 and TRBJ1-3, with D possibly matching TRBD1 (5 bases). V gave up 5 bases and J gave up 4 bases, with 9 bases separating them. Germline CDR1 is SEHNR and CDR2 is FQNEAQ (reference sequence). The CDR3 has 13 residues. CDR3 coding DNA: TGTGCCAGCAGCACAGGAACAGGAAACACCATATATTTT. This gives the protein CASSTGTGNTIYF.

The genes are TRBV18 and TRBJ2-1; D uncertain. The ends were cut back, 4 bases at V and 10 bases at J, with 11 bases in the middle. The V gene's germline CDR1 is KGHSH and CDR2 LQKENI. The CDR3 covers 12 residues. The CDR3 coding sequence is TGTGCCAGCTCACACCCGTTTGAGGAGCAGTTCTTC. Its protein product is CASSHPFEEQFF. Filled out from reference TRBV18 and TRBJ2-1, the complete variable domain reads NAGVMQNPRHLVRRRGQEARLRCSPMKGHSHVYWYRQLPEEGLKFMVYLQKENIIDESGMPKERFSAEFPKEGPSILRIQQVVRGDSAAYFCASSHPFEEQFFGPGTRLTVL.

About this clone: Other DNA sequences of this sample code for an identical CDR3. The V and J genes are TRBV29-1 and TRBJ2-3; D possibly corresponds to TRBD2 (6 bases). The CDR3 has 12 residues. Germline V gene data show CDR1 as SQVTM and CDR2 as ANQGSEA. Between the trimmed V and J ends, which lost 3 bases and 4 bases, there was a span of 8 bases. The CDR3 DNA reads TGCAGCGTTGAGGGGGGAGCAGATACGCAGTATTTT. Translating gives CSVEGGADTQYF.